This is a list of T cell receptor beta chains from one sample in a study of molecular identifiers for immune sequencing clone quantification. Using its own MiXCR run on the PCR reads, TCRdb lists one record per CDR3 protein. The table has over 600,000 distinct CDR3 sequences, roughly 21% seen once. Sequencing was carried out using naive CD8+ T cells from blood, with Jurkat cell RNA spiked in. All receptors come from a human donor in good health. Some libraries in this study had Jurkat cell RNA spiked in. Both conserved end residues are part of each CDR3. D genes are given only for firm matches. A row's size may be missing; if present it is once, few, many or a size class.

d_gene	v_gene	j_gene	abundance	CDR3aa	CDR3nt
NA	TRBV11-2	TRBJ2-7	many	CASSFGQGQKYEQYF	TGTGCCAGCAGCTTTGGGCAGGGGCAAAAGTACGAGCAGTACTTC
TRBD1	TRBV27	TRBJ1-1	many	CASSLMGVTGGGTEAFF	TGTGCCAGCAGTTTAATGGGGGTGACAGGGGGTGGCACTGAAGCTTTCTTT
NA	TRBV11-2	TRBJ2-7	few	CASSLDYRNSYEQYF	TGTGCCAGCAGCTTAGACTACCGCAACTCCTACGAGCAGTACTTC
NA	TRBV27	TRBJ1-3	NA	CASSLSGGRSGNTIYF	TGTGCCAGCAGTTTATCGGGCGGACGCTCTGGAAACACCATATATTTT
NA	TRBV5-3	TRBJ2-3	NA	CARSLAPGSIDTQYF	TGTGCCAGAAGCTTGGCCCCGGGGAGCATAGATACGCAGTATTTT
NA	TRBV7-9	TRBJ1-4	many	CASSSGAGTMDEKLFF	TGTGCCAGCAGCTCAGGGGCGGGGACCATGGATGAAAAACTGTTTTTT
NA	TRBV4-1	TRBJ1-5	few	CASSQVLAVNQPQHF	TGCGCCAGCAGCCAAGTTTTAGCGGTAAATCAGCCCCAGCATTTT
TRBD2	TRBV3-1	TRBJ2-3	many	CASSPIAGWAYF	TGTGCCAGCAGCCCTATAGCGGGATGGGCGTATTTT
NA	TRBV7-9	TRBJ1-4	many	CASSTHFPGPNEKLFF	TGTGCCAGCAGCACCCACTTTCCAGGGCCTAATGAAAAACTGTTTTTT
TRBD1	TRBV19	TRBJ2-6	many	CASRDRGPGANVLTF	TGTGCCAGTAGGGACAGGGGGCCTGGGGCCAACGTCCTGACTTTC
NA	TRBV6-2/TRBV6-3	TRBJ2-3	many	CASSYSGPADTQYF	TGTGCCAGCAGTTACTCCGGACCAGCAGATACGCAGTATTTT
TRBD1	TRBV6-1	TRBJ1-5	many	CASSGSPDRGLYSNQPQHF	TGTGCCAGCAGTGGGAGCCCGGACAGGGGGCTCTATAGCAATCAGCCCCAGCATTTT
TRBD1	TRBV6-6	TRBJ2-7	many	CASSKDRTLSYEQYF	TGTGCCAGCAGTAAGGACAGGACCCTATCCTACGAGCAGTACTTC
NA	TRBV6-2/TRBV6-3	TRBJ1-5	many	CASSYSWVYSNQPQHF	TGTGCCAGCAGTTACTCGTGGGTTTATAGCAATCAGCCCCAGCATTTT
TRBD1	TRBV4-3	TRBJ1-2	NA	CASSPTGGEYGYTF	TGCGCCAGCAGCCCGACAGGGGGAGAGTATGGCTACACCTTC
NA	TRBV6-5	TRBJ1-1	many	CASSYSTGMNTEAFF	TGTGCCAGCAGTTACTCCACAGGGATGAACACTGAAGCTTTCTTT
NA	TRBV4-1	TRBJ1-5	many	CASSQGDGSNQPQHF	TGCGCCAGCAGCCAAGGTGACGGTAGCAATCAGCCCCAGCATTTT
NA	TRBV30	TRBJ2-3	many	CAWSVVRTDTQYF	TGTGCCTGGAGTGTAGTACGCACAGATACGCAGTATTTT
NA	TRBV9	TRBJ1-2	many	CASSFNEGQANYGYTF	TGTGCCAGCAGCTTCAACGAGGGGCAAGCTAACTATGGCTACACCTTC
TRBD1	TRBV28	TRBJ2-7	many	CASSLSRTGSYEQYF	TGTGCCAGCAGTTTATCTCGGACAGGGTCCTACGAGCAGTACTTC